The 27 T cell receptor beta chains presented below share a single source sample, sequenced in a study of blood T cell repertoires in COVID-19. Repertoires were generated with immunoSEQ multiplex PCR, while TCRdb's copy carries only in-frame clones and drops some. The data contain about 50,000 clones, approximately 91% of them seen just once; the ten biggest clones take up roughly 10%. Sequencing input: peripheral blood. These receptors came from an elderly woman with acute or convalescent COVID-19.

The chain couples TRBV6-5 to TRBJ2-5, with a weak D call TRBD1 (5 bases). Germline CDR1 reads MNHEY; CDR2 reads SVGAGI. V was pared by 2 bases and J by 7 bases, with 20 bases between. This CDR3 has 16 amino acids. The CDR3 bases are TGTGCCAGCAGTTACACGAACCCGGACCGGACAAGGACCCAGTACTTC. Protein: CASSYTNPDRTRTQYF.

The DNA for the CDR3 is TGCGCCAGCAGCCACCCCCCGTCGCCTCCGGACACCGGGGAGCTGTTTTTT. Protein product: CASSHPPSPPDTGELFF. The V gene is TRBV4-1, the J gene TRBJ2-2, with D uncertain. The V gene lost 3 bases and the J gene lost 3 bases, with 17 bases spanning the gap. CDR1 and CDR2 (germline): MGHRA, YSYEKL. The CDR3 extends over 17 amino acids.

Here the CDR3 DNA reads TGCGCCAGCAGCCAAGACCGGACTAGCGGCTACACAGATACGCAGTATTTT. It translates to CASSQDRTSGYTDTQYF. The chain employs TRBV4-3 and TRBJ2-3; 10 bases map to TRBD2. The CDR3 is made up of 17 amino acids. After removal of 0 bases from V and 2 bases from J, the junction contained 5 bases not matched to a gene. Germline CDR1 and CDR2: LGHNA and YSLEER.

The chain combines TRBV7-9 with TRBJ2-1; 12 nucleotides agree with TRBD2. Germline CDR1 SEHNR, CDR2 FQNEAQ (reference sequence). V lost 4 bases, J lost 12 bases, and 13 bases stayed unmatched. The CDR3 contains 16 residues. CDR3 nucleotide sequence: TGTGCCAGCAGCTCGGCTAGCGGGAGGGCCGGTCAAGGGCAGTTCTTC. It encodes CASSSASGRAGQGQFF.

This chain links TRBV4-1 with TRBJ2-2; a possible D gene is TRBD1 (6 bases). Germline CDR1 is MGHRA and CDR2 is YSYEKL. CDR3 size: 14 residues. V shed 2 bases and J shed 7 bases, with 11 bases lying between them. The CDR3 loop reads CASSQSQGHGELFF. Here the CDR3 DNA reads TGCGCCAGCAGCCAATCTCAGGGGCACGGGGAGCTGTTTTTT.

For the CDR3, the DNA is TGTGCCAGCAGCCGGGAATGGGCCTACGAGCAGTACTTC. This encodes CASSREWAYEQYF. The V call is TRBV9, the J call TRBJ2-7; TRBD2 might be the D (5 bases). The CDR3 length is 13 residues. Trimming left V 4 bases short and J 2 bases short, with 10 bases between. The germline gives CDR1 SGDLS, CDR2 YYNGEE. The variable domain in full, with the rest retrieved from reference TRBV9 and TRBJ2-7, is DSGVTQTPKHLITATGQRVTLRCSPRSGDLSVYWYQQSLDQGLQFLIQYYNGEERAKGNILERFSAQQFPDLHSELNLSSLELGDSALYFCASSREWAYEQYFGPGTRLTVT.

J is TRBJ2-7 and V is TRBV29-1, with 15 bases fitting TRBD2. CDR3 length: 16 amino acids. CDR1 and CDR2 from the germline V gene are SQVTM and ANQGSEA. V lost 4 bases, J lost 2 bases, and 6 bases stayed unmatched. The CDR3 reads CSVVGLAGGITYEQYF. CDR3 sequence (DNA): TGCAGCGTTGTGGGACTAGCGGGAGGAATCACCTACGAGCAGTACTTC.

The V gene is TRBV14, the J gene TRBJ2-5; D not resolved. Germline CDR1 is SGHDN and CDR2 is FVKESK. Trimming removed 4 bases at V and 4 bases at J, with 13 bases between. The CDR3 runs 14 residues. The CDR3 loop is CASSPSSIPETQYF. DNA of the CDR3: TGTGCCAGCAGCCCCTCTAGTATCCCAGAGACCCAGTACTTC.

This sequence joins TRBV4-3 and TRBJ2-1, with 12 bases fitting TRBD2. Germline CDR1 and CDR2: LGHNA and YSLEER. The V and J ends lost 0 bases and 7 bases, in that order; junction bases with no gene match: 10. CDR3 length: 18 amino acids. CDR3 protein: CASSQDLPLAGGFNEQFF. CDR3 DNA: TGCGCCAGCAGCCAAGATCTCCCCCTAGCGGGAGGGTTTAATGAGCAGTTCTTC.

V usage is TRBV19 and J usage is TRBJ2-2, with D perhaps TRBD2 (5 bases). Germline loops: CDR1 LNHDA, CDR2 SQIVND (reference sequence). The V end was cut by 1 base, the J end by 4 bases, with 10 bases between. The CDR3 extends over 15 amino acids. In DNA form, the CDR3 reads TGTGCCAGTAGTATAGCAGGAGGAATCACCGGGGAGCTGTTTTTT. It specifies CASSIAGGITGELFF. The whole variable domain, filled in from reference TRBV19 and TRBJ2-2, reads DGGITQSPKYLFRKEGQNVTLSCEQNLNHDAMYWYRQDPGQGLRLIYYSQIVNDFQKGDIAEGYSVSREKKESFPLTVTSAQKNPTAFYLCASSIAGGITGELFFGEGSRLTVL.

The chain links TRBV12-3 or TRBV12-4 to TRBJ1-1; D not resolved. The CDR3 covers 13 residues. V was shortened by 7 bases and J by 4 bases, with 13 bases between the two germline ends. CDR3 DNA: TGTGCCAGCACCCTTGGGCCAGGCACTGAAGCTTTCTTT. Translation: CASTLGPGTEAFF.

The chain couples TRBV7-8 to TRBJ2-7; TRBD1 matches at 9 bases. Germline CDR1 SGHVS, CDR2 FQNEAQ. V shed 4 bases, J shed 3 bases, and the junction held 10 bases outside the gene matches. The CDR3 has 16 residues. The CDR3 region is CASSSKTGQGVYEQYF. CDR3 DNA: TGTGCCAGCAGCTCTAAAACGGGACAGGGAGTCTACGAGCAGTACTTC.

This chain links TRBV19 with TRBJ1-2; no clear D gene. Germline V gives CDR1 LNHDA, CDR2 SQIVND (reference sequence). The germline V and J ends were trimmed by 7 bases and 1 base, with 13 bases remaining between them. The CDR3 consists of 14 residues. CDR3 bases: TGTGCCAGTACCAGAGAGGGCTTTAACTATGGCTACACCTTC. This gives the protein CASTREGFNYGYTF.

V is TRBV3-1 (or the pseudogene TRBV3-2) and J is TRBJ1-3, with 7 nucleotides matching TRBD1. Germline trimming cut 8 bases from V and 7 bases from J; bases unmatched to any gene: 8. This CDR3 has 13 residues. Germline loops: CDR1 LGHDT, CDR2 YNNKEL (reference sequence). CDR3 protein: CASATGPGNTIYF. Here the CDR3 DNA reads TGTGCCAGCGCGACAGGGCCGGGGAACACCATATATTTT.

The rearrangement links TRBV7-9 to TRBJ2-5, with 12 bases matching TRBD2. This CDR3 region has 19 residues. CDR1 is SEHNR, CDR2 FQNEAQ, per germline (reference sequence). The V gene end was trimmed by 4 bases and the J gene end by 5 bases; junction bases not matched to a gene: 17. In nucleotides, the CDR3 is TGTGCCAGCAGCTCCCTCACGGGGCTAGCGGGAGGGTCTGTGGAGACCCAGTACTTC. It specifies CASSSLTGLAGGSVETQYF.

The chain combines TRBV6-6 with TRBJ1-3, with D perhaps matching TRBD1 (5 bases). CDR1 is MNHNY and CDR2 is SVGAGI in the germline V gene (reference sequence). Deletions cut 1 base from V and 6 bases from J, with 16 bases between. The CDR3 totals 16 residues. The CDR3 here is CASSYFRAVEPNTIYF. DNA for the CDR3: TGTGCCAGCAGTTACTTCAGGGCAGTTGAACCAAACACCATATATTTT.

The rearrangement links TRBV6-2 or TRBV6-3 to TRBJ2-1; no firm D call. The CDR3 has 16 amino acids. V gave up 2 bases and J gave up 0 bases, with 11 bases separating them. Germline V gene sequence: CDR1 MNHEY, CDR2 SVGEGT. CDR3 nucleotide sequence: TGTGCCAGCAGTTACCTCGCGGCTGGCTCCTACAATGAGCAGTTCTTC. Translating gives CASSYLAAGSYNEQFF.

The V gene is TRBV6-2 or TRBV6-3, the J gene TRBJ1-5, with TRBD1 matching 7 bases. J lost 2 bases, V lost 0 bases, and 7 bases had no gene match. Germline V lookup: CDR1 MNHEY, CDR2 SVGEGT. The length of the CDR3 is 17 residues. Here the CDR3 DNA reads TGTGCCAGCAGTTACTCGACAGGGTCTCTGGGCAATCAGCCCCAGCATTTT. It codes for CASSYSTGSLGNQPQHF.

The chain recombines TRBV18 with TRBJ1-2, with D perhaps matching TRBD1 (5 bases). The V gene lost 2 bases and the J gene lost 3 bases, with 7 bases spanning the gap. The germline V gene encodes CDR1 KGHSH and CDR2 LQKENI. CDR3 length: 13 amino acids. For the CDR3, the DNA is TGTGCCAGCTCACCAACGACAGACTATGGCTACACCTTC. Protein sequence: CASSPTTDYGYTF.

This rearrangement joins TRBV19 to TRBJ1-3; D unclear. V was trimmed by 9 bases and J by 0 bases, leaving 12 bases between them. The CDR3 loop spans 14 amino acids. CDR1 is LNHDA and CDR2 is SQIVND in the germline V gene (reference sequence). The chain's CDR3 is CASETQSSGNTIYF. CDR3 sequence (DNA): TGTGCCAGCGAGACTCAAAGCTCTGGAAACACCATATATTTT.

CDR3 sequence: CASSNRLAGSPGLNEQFF. CDR3 in DNA: TGTGCCAGCAGCAATCGACTAGCGGGATCCCCCGGGTTAAATGAGCAGTTCTTC. The chain carries TRBV5-6 and TRBJ2-1, with TRBD2 matching over 11 bases. V trimming: 4 bases; J trimming: 7 bases; junction bases outside the gene matches: 16. The CDR3 is made up of 18 amino acids. Germline CDR1 SGHDT, CDR2 YYEEEE.

The chain links TRBV5-1 to TRBJ2-7, with 10 positions matching TRBD2. Per the germline V gene, CDR1 is SGHRS and CDR2 is YFSETQ. V gave up 0 bases and J gave up 10 bases; unmatched junction bases: 10. The CDR3 is 15 residues long. CDR3 protein: CASSLGGVLAGSQYF. DNA of the CDR3: TGCGCCAGCAGCTTGGGGGGAGTACTAGCGGGAAGCCAGTACTTC.

DNA for the CDR3: TGTGCCAGCAGCGTAGGGACAGGGGGCTCTGGGGCCAACGTCCTGACTTTC. It translates to CASSVGTGGSGANVLTF. The rearrangement joins TRBV9 to TRBJ2-6; 10 nucleotides match TRBD1. The V segment lost 0 bases and the J segment 0 bases; nucleotides outside the gene matches: 0. This CDR3 comprises 17 residues. Germline CDR1 is SGDLS and CDR2 is YYNGEE.

The rearrangement uses TRBV10-3 and TRBJ2-2; the D gene is possibly TRBD1 (7 bases). The CDR3 has 16 residues. Trimming removed 6 bases from V and 4 bases from J, with 18 bases in between. Germline V gene lookup returns CDR1 ENHRY and CDR2 SYGVKD. The CDR3 nucleotides read TGTGCCATCAGCCCCGATGGAGGGGGCATCACCGGGGAGCTGTTTTTT. The encoded protein is CAISPDGGGITGELFF.

The J gene is TRBJ1-4, the V gene TRBV3-1 (or the pseudogene TRBV3-2); D is possibly TRBD1 (6 bases). The V end was cut by 0 bases, the J end by 7 bases, with 18 bases between. Germline V CDR1 and CDR2: LGHDT, YNNKEL (reference sequence). This CDR3 is built from 17 residues. CDR3 region: CASSQDPLNREGEKLFF. The CDR3 nucleotides read TGTGCCAGCAGCCAAGATCCCCTCAACAGGGAGGGTGAAAAACTGTTTTTT.

This sequence joins TRBV11-3 and TRBJ2-1, with TRBD2 matching over 13 bases. Trimming cost V 5 bases and J 6 bases; bases outside gene matches: 10. Germline assignment: CDR1 SGHNT and CDR2 YENEEA. This CDR3 is built from 17 residues. The CDR3 nucleotides are TGTGCCAGCAGCCCAGGGGGCAGACTAGCGGGAGGCAATGAGCAGTTCTTC. Amino acid sequence: CASSPGGRLAGGNEQFF. Complete variable domain (other parts from reference TRBV11-3 and TRBJ2-1): EAGVVQSPRYKIIEKKQPVAFWCNPISGHNTLYWYLQNLGQGPELLIRYENEEAVDDSQLPKDRFSAERLKGVDSTLKIQPAELGDSAVYLCASSPGGRLAGGNEQFFGPGTRLTVL.

CDR3 in DNA: TGTGCCAGCAGCGCGGGGGGGCTGAACACTGAAGCTTTCTTT. Translation gives CASSAGGLNTEAFF. The chain employs TRBV9 and TRBJ1-1; D may be TRBD1 (6 bases). The CDR3 is made up of 14 amino acids. Germline CDR1 and CDR2: SGDLS and YYNGEE. Trimming cost V 3 bases and J 0 bases, with 9 bases left between them.